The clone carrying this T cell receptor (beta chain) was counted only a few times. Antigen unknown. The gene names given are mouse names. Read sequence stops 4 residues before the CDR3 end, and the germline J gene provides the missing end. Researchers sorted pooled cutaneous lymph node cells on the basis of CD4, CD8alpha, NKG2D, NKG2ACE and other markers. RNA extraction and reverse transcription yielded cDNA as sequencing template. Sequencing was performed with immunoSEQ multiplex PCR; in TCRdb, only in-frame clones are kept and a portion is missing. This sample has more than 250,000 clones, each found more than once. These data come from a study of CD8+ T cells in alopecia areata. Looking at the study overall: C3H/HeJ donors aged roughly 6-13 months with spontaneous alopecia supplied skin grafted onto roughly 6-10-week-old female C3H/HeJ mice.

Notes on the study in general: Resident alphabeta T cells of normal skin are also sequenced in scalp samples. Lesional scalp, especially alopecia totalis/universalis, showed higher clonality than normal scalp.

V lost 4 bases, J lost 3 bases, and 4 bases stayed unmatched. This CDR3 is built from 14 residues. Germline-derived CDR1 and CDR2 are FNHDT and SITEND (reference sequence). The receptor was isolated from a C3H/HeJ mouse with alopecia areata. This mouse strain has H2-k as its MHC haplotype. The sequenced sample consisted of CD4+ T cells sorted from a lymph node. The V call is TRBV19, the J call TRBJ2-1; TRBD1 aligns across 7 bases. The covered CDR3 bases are TGTGCCAGCAGTCCACGACAGGGCTATGCT. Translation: CASSPRQGYA. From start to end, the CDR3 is CASSPRQGYAEQFF.